This T cell receptor beta chain was identified in a study of beta chain features in type 1 diabetes. Study-wide findings and caveats: Insertions were fewer and deletions more numerous at VDJ junctions in type 1 diabetes patients. For Type 1 diabetes patients, all four CD4+ subsets carried TCRB CDR3s that were moderately but significantly shorter.

CDR3 length: 15 amino acids. CDR1 MNHEY and CDR2 SVGAGI come from the germline V gene. V shed 4 bases, J shed 5 bases, and the junction held 9 bases outside the gene matches. Sampling consisted of one heparinised blood draw per donor, averaging about 110 mL. Turning to this clone: What it recognizes is unknown.

Expressed TCRB transcripts were sequenced because the entire RNA isolate underwent reverse transcription. TCRdb's copy holds only in-frame clones and misses some; the assay was immunoSEQ multiplex PCR. The table includes almost 350,000 clones, over 7% detected once. Sequencing was performed on central memory CD4+ T cells from blood. The V gene is TRBV6-5, the J gene TRBJ2-7, with 9 bases lining up with TRBD1. The receptor was isolated from a man in his thirties or forties with type 1 diabetes. As DNA, the CDR3 is TGTGCCAGCAGTTCATCCGGGACAGGGCAGGACGAGCAGTACTTC. It encodes CASSSSGTGQDEQYF.